This passage covers 29 T cell receptor beta chains from one sample sequenced in a study of T cell responses to AZD1222 COVID-19 vaccine. Here immunoSEQ multiplex PCR was the method, and the copy in TCRdb shows in-frame clones only, minus some. The sample contains roughly 100,000 clones, 86% of which appear only once. The specimen was peripheral blood, collected on day 0 of AZD1222 vaccination. The receptor source for this set is an adult in good health.

V is TRBV9 and J is TRBJ2-2; D is undetermined. Deletions cut 2 bases from V and 1 base from J, with 6 bases between. The CDR3 consists of 14 residues. The germline CDR1 and CDR2 sequences are SGDLS and YYNGEE. CDR3 nucleotide sequence: TGTGCCAGCAGCGTGCACAGGAACACCGGGGAGCTGTTTTTT. Residues: CASSVHRNTGELFF.

In its sample, this clone was seen a few times. The CDR3 bases are TGTGCCAGCAGCCAGGGGGTTAGACTGGACAATGAGCAGTTCTTC. Translated: CASSQGVRLDNEQFF. The rearrangement joins TRBV5-6 to TRBJ2-1, with 7 bases fitting TRBD1. The CDR3 loop spans 15 amino acids. Germline CDR1 reads SGHDT; CDR2 reads YYEEEE. The V and J ends lost 4 bases and 5 bases, in that order; junction bases with no gene match: 9.

The chain joins TRBV9 to TRBJ2-7; 7 nucleotides align to TRBD2. V dropped 3 bases and J dropped 6; count of bases not matched to a gene: 3. The germline gives CDR1 SGDLS, CDR2 YYNGEE. The CDR3 spans 12 residues. In nucleotides, the CDR3 is TGTGCCAGCAGCGCGGGACTATCCGAGCAGTACTTC. Its translation: CASSAGLSEQYF.

The genes are TRBV6-5 and TRBJ2-1; 8 positions agree with TRBD1. V trimming: 4 bases; J trimming: 9 bases; junction bases outside the gene matches: 11. The germline CDR1 and CDR2 sequences are MNHEY and SVGAGI. The CDR3 sequence is 15 residues long. DNA of the CDR3: TGTGCCAGCAGTTCCCTCCCCAGGGGGCTAGGTGAGCAGTTCTTC. Its protein product is CASSSLPRGLGEQFF.

In nucleotides, the CDR3 is TGTGCCAGCAGTGAAGGAGGGGTCAGGGTAGCCCAAAGGGGCAATCAGCCCCAGCATTTT. Residues: CASSEGGVRVAQRGNQPQHF. V gene TRBV2 combines with J gene TRBJ1-5; D is perhaps TRBD1 (5 bases). Deletions cut 1 base from V and 2 bases from J, with 24 bases between. The germline V gene encodes CDR1 SNHLY and CDR2 FYNNEI. CDR3 size: 20 residues.

This chain uses TRBV18 with TRBJ2-5, with TRBD2 matching 12 bases. Germline CDR1 KGHSH, CDR2 LQKENI. The CDR3 contains 20 residues. V was pared by 4 bases and J by 2 bases, with 17 bases of the junction left unmatched. The CDR3 loop is CASSLTHGLAGNRAQETQYF. CDR3 coding DNA: TGTGCCAGCTCACTAACCCATGGACTAGCGGGAAATCGGGCGCAAGAGACCCAGTACTTC.

The V gene is TRBV3-1 (or the pseudogene TRBV3-2), the J gene TRBJ1-2; D remains ambiguous. Trimming took 1 base from V and 6 from J, leaving 6 bases between them. Germline V gene sequence: CDR1 LGHDT, CDR2 YNNKEL (reference sequence). There are 12 residues in the CDR3. CDR3 in DNA: TGTGCCAGCAGCCAAGGGCTGCATGGCTACACCTTC. It is translated as CASSQGLHGYTF.

The rearrangement links TRBV27 to TRBJ1-1; no clear D gene. The germline V gene encodes CDR1 MNHEY and CDR2 SMNVEV (reference sequence). With 2 bases removed from V and 2 bases from J, the gap between germline ends came to 9 bases. The CDR3 has 14 amino acids. CDR3 loop: CASSLIGANTEAFF. CDR3 nucleotides: TGTGCCAGCAGTTTAATCGGCGCTAACACTGAAGCTTTCTTT.

The J gene is TRBJ2-5, the V gene TRBV2, with unresolved D. Germline lookup yields CDR1 SNHLY and CDR2 FYNNEI. The CDR3 covers 14 residues. V lost 2 bases and J 2 bases, leaving 9 bases between the germline ends. The CDR3, as DNA: TGTGCCAGCAGTGAAATAACAGCTCAAGAGACCCAGTACTTC. Its protein product is CASSEITAQETQYF.

V usage is TRBV9 and J usage is TRBJ2-1; TRBD2 agrees at 12 bases. V trimming: 0 bases; J trimming: 0 bases; junction bases outside the gene matches: 7. The CDR3 is 19 residues long. CDR1 and CDR2 from the germline V gene are SGDLS and YYNGEE. The CDR3 protein is CASSVATSGGSFSYNEQFF. DNA of the CDR3: TGTGCCAGCAGCGTAGCTACTAGCGGGGGGTCCTTCTCCTACAATGAGCAGTTCTTC.

This clone appeared a few times. The V gene is TRBV7-2, the J gene TRBJ1-2; tentative D call: TRBD1 (6 bases). The CDR3 is 14 amino acids. Germline-derived CDR1 and CDR2 are SGHTA and FQGNSA. Trimming pared 5 bases from V and 1 base from J, leaving 11 bases between. The CDR3 DNA reads as TGTGCCAGCAGCCCCTTGGACAGTAACTATGGCTACACCTTC. Amino acids: CASSPLDSNYGYTF.

The chain combines TRBV6-5 with TRBJ1-3; no reliable D call. V gave up 8 bases and J gave up 4 bases, with 6 bases separating them. The CDR3 has 11 residues. Germline V gives CDR1 MNHEY, CDR2 SVGAGI. The CDR3 DNA reads TGTGCCAGCGTTACAGGAAACACCATATATTTT. It translates to CASVTGNTIYF.

The chain recombines TRBV5-1 with TRBJ2-7, with 7 bases identical to TRBD1. V gave up 0 bases and J gave up 0 bases; unmatched junction bases: 3. Germline CDR1 SGHRS, CDR2 YFSETQ. CDR3 length: 15 amino acids. The CDR3 DNA is TGCGCCAGCAGCTTGGGGGACAGCATCTCCTACGAGCAGTACTTC. Its translation is CASSLGDSISYEQYF.

This clone is a singleton in its sample. This sequence joins TRBV5-1 and TRBJ2-7; D unresolved. Trimming removed 6 bases from V and 0 bases from J, with 7 bases in between. Germline CDR1 and CDR2: SGHRS and YFSETQ. The CDR3 is made up of 12 amino acids. CDR3 DNA sequence: TGCGCCAGCATCAGCAGCTCCTACGAGCAGTACTTC. It translates to CASISSSYEQYF.

The rearrangement uses TRBV30 and TRBJ2-1; 7 bases align to TRBD2. The trim removed 0 bases at V and 2 bases at J, leaving 7 bases unmatched. The CDR3 contains 16 residues. The germline V gene has CDR1 GTSNPN and CDR2 SVGIG (reference sequence). Here the CDR3 DNA reads TGTGCCTGGAGTGTACTAGGTGGGAGGGCCTACAATGAGCAGTTCTTC. Translation gives CAWSVLGGRAYNEQFF.

V gene TRBV29-1 combines with J gene TRBJ1-2, with D perhaps TRBD1 (5 bases). The length of the CDR3 is 12 residues. The ends were cut back, 6 bases at V and 2 bases at J, with 10 bases in the middle. Germline values: CDR1 SQVTM, CDR2 ANQGSEA. The CDR3 is CSVVDKNYGYTF. The CDR3 DNA reads TGCAGCGTCGTGGACAAGAACTATGGCTACACCTTC.

The chain uses TRBV20-1 and TRBJ2-7, with 11 bases aligning to TRBD2. CDR3 size: 14 residues. Germline V CDR1 and CDR2: DFQATT, SNEGSKA (reference sequence). Trimming at V came to 3 bases and at J to 2 bases, leaving 3 bases not matched to a gene. The CDR3 sequence: CSASSSGRAYEQYF. The CDR3, as DNA: TGCAGTGCTAGTAGTAGCGGGAGGGCCTACGAGCAGTACTTC.

This chain links TRBV27 with TRBJ1-2; D not certain. The CDR3 sequence is 14 residues long. The V end was cut by 5 bases, the J end by 2 bases, with 12 bases between. Germline lookup yields CDR1 MNHEY and CDR2 SMNVEV (reference sequence). The CDR3 bases are TGTGCCAGCAGTCCCCTTTTTCCAAACTATGGCTACACCTTC. Translating gives CASSPLFPNYGYTF.

This clone has only one observation. V and J are TRBV5-1 and TRBJ2-3, with a tentative D call TRBD2 (5 bases). Trimming left V 0 bases short and J 3 bases short, with 5 bases between. There are 13 residues in the CDR3. Germline V gene sequence: CDR1 SGHRS, CDR2 YFSETQ. CDR3 region: CASSLAGTDTQYF. The CDR3 region has the DNA TGCGCCAGCAGCTTGGCGGGAACAGATACGCAGTATTTT.

The J gene is TRBJ2-5, the V gene TRBV9; TRBD1 or TRBD2 may be the D gene (6 bases each). V lost 2 bases to trimming and J lost 7 bases, with 9 bases between them. This CDR3 contains 12 residues. The germline V gene has CDR1 SGDLS and CDR2 YYNGEE. In DNA form, the CDR3 reads TGTGCCAGCAGCGTCGAGGGGGGGACCCAGTACTTC. Amino acids: CASSVEGGTQYF.

This clone has just one count. The rearrangement joins TRBV18 to TRBJ1-5; 9 bases are a match to TRBD1. CDR3 size: 15 residues. Germline-derived CDR1 and CDR2 are KGHSH and LQKENI. Germline trimming cut 6 bases from V and 4 bases from J; bases unmatched to any gene: 7. CDR3 in DNA: TGTGCCAGCTCTCGCCGGGACAGGGAAAATCAGCCCCAGCATTTT. Protein: CASSRRDRENQPQHF.

This clone appeared a few times. CDR3 bases: TGTGCCAGCAGCTCAGCTAACAGTCCCAGCTCTGGGGCCAACGTCCTGACTTTC. As protein: CASSSANSPSSGANVLTF. The chain links TRBV7-2 to TRBJ2-6; D remains unclear. The V end lost 4 bases, the J end lost 0 bases, and 16 bases lay between the germline ends. Germline V gene data show CDR1 as SGHTA and CDR2 as FQGNSA. The CDR3 extends over 18 amino acids.

The chain carries TRBV5-1 and TRBJ2-5; 9 bases are shared with TRBD1. Germline lookup yields CDR1 SGHRS and CDR2 YFSETQ. With 3 bases clipped from V and 5 bases from J, the junction kept 8 bases outside the gene matches. The CDR3 sequence is 15 residues long. CDR3 in amino acids: CASSSDRGLEETQYF. The CDR3 DNA reads as TGCGCCAGCAGCTCGGACAGGGGTTTAGAGGAGACCCAGTACTTC.

The chain has TRBV7-8 and TRBJ1-1, with 8 bases lining up with TRBD1. The CDR3 totals 14 residues. Per the germline V gene, CDR1 is SGHVS and CDR2 is FQNEAQ. The V gene end was trimmed by 6 bases and the J gene end by 6 bases; junction bases not matched to a gene: 9. CDR3 in DNA: TGTGCCAGCAGATCCTCAGGGGGCTGGTCTGAAGCTTTCTTT. It codes for CASRSSGGWSEAFF.

The chain has TRBV6-2 or TRBV6-3 and TRBJ2-1, with 7 bases identical to TRBD2. Germline assignment: CDR1 MNHEY and CDR2 SVGEGT. The J segment lost 7 bases and the V segment lost 5 bases, leaving 8 bases of the junction unmatched. The CDR3 loop spans 14 amino acids. The CDR3 region is CASSTPTSPNEQFF. The CDR3 DNA is TGTGCCAGCAGTACCCCGACTAGCCCGAATGAGCAGTTCTTC.

The J gene is TRBJ1-4, the V gene TRBV9; D call uncertain. The germline CDR1 and CDR2 sequences are SGDLS and YYNGEE. This CDR3 has 15 amino acids. Trimming left V 4 bases short and J 8 bases short, with 18 bases between. In DNA form, the CDR3 reads TGTGCCAGCAGCCAATCCGGCCGCTTGTGGGAAAAACTGTTTTTT. Protein: CASSQSGRLWEKLFF.

The J gene is TRBJ1-4, the V gene TRBV5-6, with D tentatively TRBD1 (6 bases). Germline CDR1 reads SGHDT; CDR2 reads YYEEEE. Trimming stripped 0 bases from V and 5 bases from J, with 11 bases between. The CDR3 consists of 15 residues. The CDR3 region is CASSLASQGNEKLFF. Here the CDR3 DNA reads TGTGCCAGCAGCTTGGCCAGCCAGGGGAATGAAAAACTGTTTTTT.

V gene TRBV30 combines with J gene TRBJ2-2; 8 nucleotides align to TRBD2. Trimming took 2 bases from V and 2 from J; bases not matched to a gene: 4. The CDR3 runs to 15 residues. Germline values: CDR1 GTSNPN, CDR2 SVGIG (reference sequence). The CDR3 loop reads CAWSLAGRNTGELFF. As DNA, the CDR3 is TGTGCCTGGAGTTTAGCGGGAAGAAACACCGGGGAGCTGTTTTTT.

The chain combines TRBV7-3 with TRBJ2-3, with D tentatively TRBD2 (6 bases). Per the germline V gene, CDR1 is SGHTA and CDR2 is FQGTGA. Trimming took off 3 bases at V and 8 bases at J, with 6 bases between the two ends. The CDR3 covers 11 residues. The CDR3, as DNA: TGTGCCAGCAGCTTCGGGGGTACGCAGTATTTT. Translation: CASSFGGTQYF.